The rows below give T cell receptor beta chains drawn from one sample of a study of cytotoxic CD8 clonotypes in ibrutinib-treated CLL. The data were produced by immunoSEQ multiplex PCR, yet TCRdb's version contains in-frame clones alone and is incomplete. The repertoire has approximately 190,000 clones, around 75% of them found once; the top ten carry roughly 6.4%. Sequenced here: PBMCs, sampled after 12 months of ibrutinib treatment. These receptors were taken from a human donor with chronic lymphocytic leukemia. Both conserved end residues are part of each CDR3. Each record gives: V gene, CDR3 length, clone size, D gene, J gene, CDR3 protein, CDR3 DNA. D genes are given only for firm matches. The size entry is marked missing in some rows and otherwise reads once, few, many or a size class.

v_gene: TRBV9; len: 14; abundance: NA; d_gene: NA; j_gene: TRBJ1-3; CDR3aa: CASSVSGAGNTIYF; CDR3nt: TGTGCCAGCAGCGTTTCCGGGGCTGGAAACACCATATATTTT
v_gene: TRBV30; len: 14; abundance: NA; d_gene: TRBD2; j_gene: TRBJ2-3; CDR3aa: CAWSLAGGTDTQYF; CDR3nt: TGTGCCTGGAGTCTAGCGGGGGGCACAGATACGCAGTATTTT
v_gene: TRBV29-1; len: 16; abundance: NA; d_gene: NA; j_gene: TRBJ1-2; CDR3aa: CSVATMELRGGNGYTF; CDR3nt: TGCAGCGTTGCCACGATGGAGCTCAGGGGAGGGAATGGCTACACCTTC
v_gene: TRBV6-5; len: 15; abundance: NA; d_gene: NA; j_gene: TRBJ1-1; CDR3aa: CASSYSGVLNTEAFF; CDR3nt: TGTGCCAGCAGTTACTCCGGGGTTCTGAACACTGAAGCTTTCTTT
v_gene: TRBV7-9; len: 13; abundance: NA; d_gene: NA; j_gene: TRBJ2-7; CDR3aa: CASRGVKVYEQYF; CDR3nt: TGTGCCAGCAGGGGGGTAAAGGTGTACGAGCAGTACTTC
v_gene: TRBV30; len: 13; abundance: NA; d_gene: NA; j_gene: TRBJ1-2; CDR3aa: CAWSVRRSLGYTF; CDR3nt: TGTGCCTGGAGTGTACGAAGGTCTCTTGGCTACACCTTC
v_gene: TRBV5-3; len: 15; abundance: many; d_gene: TRBD1; j_gene: TRBJ1-1; CDR3aa: CARSLVQGNFTEAFF; CDR3nt: TGTGCCAGAAGCCTGGTACAGGGGAATTTCACTGAAGCTTTCTTT
v_gene: TRBV25-1; len: 12; abundance: NA; d_gene: NA; j_gene: TRBJ2-1; CDR3aa: CASSLRYNEQFF; CDR3nt: TGTGCCAGCAGTTTGCGGTACAATGAGCAGTTCTTC
v_gene: TRBV7-8; len: 18; abundance: once; d_gene: TRBD2; j_gene: TRBJ2-1; CDR3aa: CASSTPSLGLAVYNEQFF; CDR3nt: TGTGCCAGCAGCACACCTTCCCTAGGACTAGCGGTATACAATGAGCAGTTCTTC
v_gene: TRBV7-3; len: 13; abundance: NA; d_gene: NA; j_gene: TRBJ1-4; CDR3aa: CASSPAGGEKLFF; CDR3nt: TGTGCCAGCAGTCCTGCTGGGGGGGAAAAACTGTTTTTT
v_gene: TRBV6-1; len: 12; abundance: NA; d_gene: NA; j_gene: TRBJ2-7; CDR3aa: CATGDRVYEQYF; CDR3nt: TGTGCCACAGGGGATAGGGTTTACGAGCAGTACTTC
v_gene: TRBV7-9; len: 15; abundance: few; d_gene: NA; j_gene: TRBJ1-1; CDR3aa: CASVRSPPGSTEAFF; CDR3nt: TGTGCCAGCGTGCGGTCTCCTCCGGGGAGCACTGAAGCTTTCTTT
v_gene: TRBV30; len: 14; abundance: few; d_gene: NA; j_gene: TRBJ1-3; CDR3aa: CAWRMGGSGNTIYF; CDR3nt: TGTGCCTGGAGGATGGGGGGAAGCGGAAACACCATATATTTT
v_gene: TRBV12-2; len: 17; abundance: NA; d_gene: NA; j_gene: TRBJ1-2; CDR3aa: CASRLHTGGASNYGYTF; CDR3nt: TGTGCAAGTCGACTCCATACAGGGGGCGCATCTAACTATGGCTACACCTTC
v_gene: TRBV18; len: 14; abundance: once; d_gene: NA; j_gene: TRBJ2-7; CDR3aa: CASSPLPRDDEQYF; CDR3nt: TGTGCCAGCTCACCACTTCCCAGGGACGACGAGCAGTACTTC
v_gene: TRBV9; len: 15; abundance: once; d_gene: TRBD2; j_gene: TRBJ2-5; CDR3aa: CASSDGLVVKETQYF; CDR3nt: TGTGCCAGCAGCGATGGACTAGTCGTTAAAGAGACCCAGTACTTC
v_gene: TRBV9; len: 15; abundance: NA; d_gene: TRBD1; j_gene: TRBJ2-2; CDR3aa: CASSVTGGYTGELFF; CDR3nt: TGTGCCAGCAGCGTTACAGGGGGCTACACCGGGGAGCTGTTTTTT
v_gene: TRBV30; len: 13; abundance: few; d_gene: NA; j_gene: TRBJ1-6; CDR3aa: CAWASGQGSPLHF; CDR3nt: TGTGCCTGGGCGTCAGGGCAGGGTTCACCCCTCCACTTT
v_gene: TRBV30; len: 17; abundance: NA; d_gene: TRBD2; j_gene: TRBJ2-5; CDR3aa: CAWSRSPSGGVEETQYF; CDR3nt: TGTGCCTGGAGCCGATCCCCTAGCGGGGGGGTGGAAGAGACCCAGTACTTC
v_gene: TRBV5-1; len: 13; abundance: NA; d_gene: NA; j_gene: TRBJ1-2; CDR3aa: CASSRDPGGGYTF; CDR3nt: TGCGCCAGCAGCAGAGACCCGGGTGGTGGCTACACCTTC
v_gene: TRBV6-5; len: 16; abundance: NA; d_gene: TRBD1; j_gene: TRBJ2-7; CDR3aa: CASSYLPGQDFYEQYF; CDR3nt: TGTGCCAGCAGTTATCTACCGGGACAGGACTTCTACGAGCAGTACTTC
v_gene: TRBV19; len: 15; abundance: few; d_gene: NA; j_gene: TRBJ1-1; CDR3aa: CASSSTPIMNTEAFF; CDR3nt: TGTGCCAGTAGCTCTACGCCGATTATGAACACTGAAGCTTTCTTT
v_gene: TRBV30; len: 17; abundance: once; d_gene: NA; j_gene: TRBJ1-6; CDR3aa: CAWITRREGGNNSPLHF; CDR3nt: TGTGCCTGGATCACCCGGCGGGAGGGGGGAAATAATTCACCCCTCCACTTT
v_gene: TRBV9; len: 13; abundance: NA; d_gene: NA; j_gene: TRBJ1-4; CDR3aa: CASSVEDGEKLFF; CDR3nt: TGTGCCAGCAGCGTAGAGGACGGCGAAAAACTGTTTTTT
v_gene: TRBV11-2; len: 17; abundance: NA; d_gene: TRBD2; j_gene: TRBJ2-1; CDR3aa: CASSLTSGTAVYNEQFF; CDR3nt: TGTGCCAGCAGCTTAACTAGCGGGACTGCAGTTTACAATGAGCAGTTCTTC
v_gene: TRBV7-2; len: 12; abundance: NA; d_gene: NA; j_gene: TRBJ2-7; CDR3aa: CASSLYGYEQYF; CDR3nt: TGTGCCAGCAGCTTATACGGCTACGAGCAGTACTTC
v_gene: TRBV10-2; len: 13; abundance: NA; d_gene: NA; j_gene: TRBJ1-5; CDR3aa: CASTRDRDQPQHF; CDR3nt: TGCGCCAGCACTCGAGACCGGGATCAGCCCCAGCATTTT
v_gene: TRBV7-8; len: 15; abundance: NA; d_gene: TRBD1; j_gene: TRBJ1-2; CDR3aa: CASSFNRGQDYGYTF; CDR3nt: TGTGCCAGCAGCTTTAACAGGGGGCAGGACTATGGCTACACCTTC
v_gene: TRBV7-2; len: 16; abundance: NA; d_gene: TRBD1; j_gene: TRBJ1-4; CDR3aa: CASSPGTGGRREKLFF; CDR3nt: TGTGCCAGCAGCCCCGGGACAGGGGGCAGGAGGGAAAAACTGTTTTTT
v_gene: TRBV27; len: 15; abundance: once; d_gene: NA; j_gene: TRBJ2-7; CDR3aa: CASTVRTGNSYEQYF; CDR3nt: TGTGCCAGCACCGTTAGGACGGGGAATTCCTACGAGCAGTACTTC
v_gene: TRBV7-9; len: 15; abundance: once; d_gene: NA; j_gene: TRBJ2-6; CDR3aa: CASSLVTGGANVLTF; CDR3nt: TGTGCCAGCAGCTTAGTGACGGGAGGGGCCAACGTCCTGACTTTC
v_gene: TRBV25-1; len: 12; abundance: NA; d_gene: NA; j_gene: TRBJ2-2; CDR3aa: CASSGDTGELFF; CDR3nt: TGTGCCAGCAGTGGTGACACCGGGGAGCTGTTTTTT
v_gene: TRBV19; len: 17; abundance: NA; d_gene: NA; j_gene: TRBJ1-6; CDR3aa: CASSNRLGGSYNSPLHF; CDR3nt: TGTGCCAGTAGTAACAGACTGGGTGGGTCCTATAATTCACCCCTCCACTTT
v_gene: TRBV29-1; len: 16; abundance: NA; d_gene: NA; j_gene: TRBJ2-1; CDR3aa: CSVKRGSSYTYNEQFF; CDR3nt: TGCAGCGTCAAAAGAGGGAGCAGCTACACCTACAATGAGCAGTTCTTC
v_gene: TRBV5-6; len: 17; abundance: NA; d_gene: TRBD1; j_gene: TRBJ2-7; CDR3aa: CASSLASGTGYSYEQYF; CDR3nt: TGTGCCAGCAGCTTGGCCTCCGGGACAGGATACTCCTACGAGCAGTACTTC
v_gene: TRBV6-6; len: 16; abundance: NA; d_gene: TRBD1; j_gene: TRBJ1-2; CDR3aa: CASSYGTGEANYGYTF; CDR3nt: TGTGCCAGCAGTTACGGTACAGGGGAAGCTAACTATGGCTACACCTTC
v_gene: TRBV4-2; len: 13; abundance: NA; d_gene: NA; j_gene: TRBJ1-1; CDR3aa: CASSHRDNTEAFF; CDR3nt: TGTGCCAGCAGCCACCGGGACAACACTGAAGCTTTCTTT
v_gene: TRBV7-6; len: 13; abundance: NA; d_gene: TRBD2; j_gene: TRBJ2-7; CDR3aa: CASSPSGIYEQYF; CDR3nt: TGTGCCAGCAGCCCTAGCGGGATCTACGAGCAGTACTTC
v_gene: TRBV14; len: 13; abundance: NA; d_gene: NA; j_gene: TRBJ1-5; CDR3aa: CASSLTGNQPQHF; CDR3nt: TGTGCCAGCAGCCTTACAGGGAATCAGCCCCAGCATTTT
v_gene: TRBV27; len: 17; abundance: NA; d_gene: TRBD1; j_gene: TRBJ1-6; CDR3aa: CASSFRDRLSYNSPLHF; CDR3nt: TGTGCCAGCAGTTTCAGGGACAGGTTATCCTATAATTCACCCCTCCACTTT
v_gene: TRBV28; len: 13; abundance: NA; d_gene: NA; j_gene: TRBJ2-3; CDR3aa: CASTRDEAGTQYF; CDR3nt: TGTGCCAGCACCCGGGACGAAGCAGGTACGCAGTATTTT
v_gene: TRBV7-3; len: 12; abundance: many; d_gene: NA; j_gene: TRBJ2-2; CDR3aa: CASSLGNGELFF; CDR3nt: TGTGCCAGCAGCTTAGGGAACGGGGAGCTGTTTTTT
v_gene: TRBV19; len: 15; abundance: few; d_gene: NA; j_gene: TRBJ1-5; CDR3aa: CASSPMAGYNQPQHF; CDR3nt: TGTGCCAGTAGTCCCATGGCGGGATACAATCAGCCCCAGCATTTT
v_gene: TRBV28; len: 13; abundance: few; d_gene: NA; j_gene: TRBJ1-1; CDR3aa: CASTRGVNTEAFF; CDR3nt: TGTGCCAGCACGAGAGGGGTGAACACTGAAGCTTTCTTT
v_gene: TRBV6-5; len: 15; abundance: NA; d_gene: TRBD1; j_gene: TRBJ1-5; CDR3aa: CASSKDRGGNQPQHF; CDR3nt: TGTGCCAGCAGTAAGGACAGGGGAGGGAATCAGCCCCAGCATTTT
v_gene: TRBV28; len: 15; abundance: few; d_gene: NA; j_gene: TRBJ2-7; CDR3aa: CASRPLVEGYYEQYF; CDR3nt: TGTGCCAGCAGACCCCTAGTGGAGGGCTACTACGAGCAGTACTTC
v_gene: TRBV21-1; len: 15; abundance: NA; d_gene: NA; j_gene: TRBJ2-5; CDR3aa: CASSSPRGGEETQYF; CDR3nt: TGTGCCAGCAGCTCCCCGAGGGGCGGGGAAGAGACCCAGTACTTC
v_gene: TRBV28; len: 17; abundance: once; d_gene: TRBD2; j_gene: TRBJ2-7; CDR3aa: CASSFFRTSGKTYEQYF; CDR3nt: TGTGCCAGCAGTTTCTTTCGGACTAGCGGGAAAACCTACGAGCAGTACTTC
v_gene: TRBV18; len: 14; abundance: NA; d_gene: NA; j_gene: TRBJ2-7; CDR3aa: CASSPLDGPYEQYF; CDR3nt: TGTGCCAGCTCACCACTCGACGGCCCCTACGAGCAGTACTTC
v_gene: TRBV19; len: 13; abundance: NA; d_gene: NA; j_gene: TRBJ1-5; CDR3aa: CASSRVTNQPQHF; CDR3nt: TGTGCCAGTAGTCGGGTGACTAATCAGCCCCAGCATTTT
v_gene: TRBV27; len: 16; abundance: NA; d_gene: NA; j_gene: TRBJ2-3; CDR3aa: CASSSYGRGLGDTQYF; CDR3nt: TGTGCCAGCAGTTCCTACGGGAGGGGGCTGGGGGATACGCAGTATTTT